What follows are 9 T cell receptor beta chains derived from one specimen sequenced in a study of blood T cell repertoires in COVID-19. The data were produced by immunoSEQ multiplex PCR, yet TCRdb's version contains in-frame clones alone and is incomplete. This table has under 140,000 clones, more than 65% appearing once. The sample comprised peripheral blood. The receptor source for this set is a woman older than 75 with acute or convalescent COVID-19.

This clone was detected only a few times. The chain carries TRBV12-5 and TRBJ1-3, with D uncertain. Trimming cost V 1 base and J 2 bases, with 6 bases left between them. This CDR3 contains 14 residues. In germline, CDR1 is LGHNT, CDR2 FRNRAP. The CDR3 here is CASGLGQTGNTIYF. Written as DNA, the CDR3 is TGTGCTAGTGGTTTGGGGCAGACTGGAAACACCATATATTTT.

The gene calls are TRBV18 and TRBJ1-2; D is perhaps TRBD1 (6 bases). V was trimmed by 3 bases and J by 7 bases, leaving 12 bases between them. The CDR3 is 13 residues long. CDR1 KGHSH and CDR2 LQKENI come from the germline V gene. Here the CDR3 reads CASSPVQDSGYTF. In DNA, the CDR3 is TGTGCCAGCTCACCCGTACAGGACAGTGGCTACACCTTC. Supplemented by reference TRBV18 and TRBJ1-2, the full variable domain reads NAGVMQNPRHLVRRRGQEARLRCSPMKGHSHVYWYRQLPEEGLKFMVYLQKENIIDESGMPKERFSAEFPKEGPSILRIQQVVRGDSAAYFCASSPVQDSGYTFGSGTRLTVV.

The V call is TRBV27, the J call TRBJ2-3; weak D call: TRBD1 (5 bases). The CDR3 length is 11 residues. Germline loops: CDR1 MNHEY, CDR2 SMNVEV (reference sequence). Trimming removed 8 bases from V and 5 bases from J, with 8 bases in between. DNA for the CDR3: TGTGCCAGCGCGACAGTAGATACGCAGTATTTT. This translates into CASATVDTQYF.

In its sample, this clone was seen a few times. V is TRBV27 and J is TRBJ2-5; no clear D gene. Germline V CDR1 and CDR2: MNHEY, SMNVEV (reference sequence). V was pared by 5 bases and J by 2 bases, with 15 bases between. This CDR3 region has 15 residues. The CDR3 DNA follows: TGTGCCAGCAGTCCTGACATTTCAGGACAAGAGACCCAGTACTTC. Translated: CASSPDISGQETQYF.

The rearrangement links TRBV28 to TRBJ2-1; D uncertain. V was trimmed by 5 bases and J by 0 bases, leaving 11 bases between them. Germline CDR1 is MDHEN and CDR2 is SYDVKM. The CDR3 is 15 residues long. The CDR3 DNA is TGTGCCAGCAGTACCCCGCGCAACTCCTACAATGAGCAGTTCTTC. It yields the protein CASSTPRNSYNEQFF.

This chain links TRBV3-1 (or the pseudogene TRBV3-2) with TRBJ2-7; 8 nucleotides line up with TRBD1. The V segment lost 4 bases and the J segment 5 bases; nucleotides outside the gene matches: 7. Germline lookup yields CDR1 LGHDT and CDR2 YNNKEL (reference sequence). There are 14 residues in the CDR3. The CDR3 sequence: CASSPFQTGDEQYF. The CDR3 DNA sequence: TGTGCCAGCAGCCCGTTTCAGACAGGGGACGAGCAGTACTTC.

V is TRBV4-2 and J is TRBJ2-7; TRBD2 is a possible D gene (5 bases). Trimming took off 0 bases at V and 6 bases at J, with 15 bases between the two ends. The CDR3 is 15 residues long. Germline V gene lookup returns CDR1 LGHNA and CDR2 YNFKEQ. The chain's CDR3 is CASSQDMSGVSEQYF. CDR3 DNA sequence: TGTGCCAGCAGCCAAGATATGTCCGGGGTCAGCGAGCAGTACTTC.

The CDR3 nucleotides are TGTGCCAGCAGTGCCCCCGTAGCGGGTACCGGGGAGCTGTTTTTT. Translated, it gives CASSAPVAGTGELFF. This chain links TRBV28 with TRBJ2-2; TRBD2 agrees at 7 bases. Germline V gives CDR1 MDHEN, CDR2 SYDVKM. The V and J ends lost 5 bases and 5 bases, in that order; junction bases with no gene match: 8. The CDR3 contains 15 residues.

The chain has TRBV11-2 and TRBJ1-1; maybe TRBD1 (6 bases). Germline lookup yields CDR1 SGHAT and CDR2 FQNNGV. The CDR3 contains 14 residues. Between the trimmed V and J ends, which lost 3 bases and 4 bases, there was a span of 12 bases. The CDR3 DNA sequence: TGTGCCAGCAGCTTTGTTCAGGGGAGCACTGAAGCTTTCTTT. Amino acids: CASSFVQGSTEAFF.